A single sample gave rise to the 10 T cell receptor beta chains below, sequenced in a study of PD-L1 blockade in urothelial cancer. Measured with immunoSEQ multiplex PCR; TCRdb has only the in-frame clones, and not every one. The table includes about 45,000 clones, approximately 90% detected once. The sample in question was PBMCs, obtained around atezolizumab (anti-PD-L1) treatment. These receptors all come from a woman aged 55-69 years with urothelial cancer.

V usage is TRBV2 and J usage is TRBJ2-1, with TRBD2 identical over 7 bases. The CDR3 spans 14 residues. Germline-derived CDR1 and CDR2 are SNHLY and FYNNEI. The ends lost 7 bases at V and 3 bases at J; junction bases unmatched: 6. The CDR3 is CASKFGGGYNEQFF. CDR3 in DNA: TGTGCCAGCAAGTTTGGGGGGGGCTACAATGAGCAGTTCTTC.

Only one count was recorded for this clone. As DNA, the CDR3 is TGTGCCAGCAGCCCCGCCTCGGGACAGGGCATCTATGGCTACACCTTC. Residues: CASSPASGQGIYGYTF. The V and J genes are TRBV13 and TRBJ1-2, with 9 bases aligning to TRBD1. The CDR3 is made up of 16 amino acids. With 5 bases clipped from V and 4 bases from J, the junction kept 11 bases outside the gene matches. Germline CDR1 PRHDT, CDR2 FYEKMQ (reference sequence). Supplemented by reference TRBV13 and TRBJ1-2, the full variable domain reads AAGVIQSPRHLIKEKRETATLKCYPIPRHDTVYWYQQGPGQDPQFLISFYEKMQSDKGSIPDRFSAQQFSDYHSELNMSSLELGDSALYFCASSPASGQGIYGYTFGSGTRLTVV.

The gene calls are TRBV7-3 and TRBJ2-5; perhaps TRBD1 as D (6 bases). Trimming cost V 0 bases and J 2 bases, with 7 bases left between them. Germline V gene data show CDR1 as SGHTA and CDR2 as FQGTGA. CDR3 size: 14 residues. The CDR3 reads CASSLTGQQETQYF. The CDR3 DNA sequence: TGTGCCAGCAGCTTAACCGGACAGCAAGAGACCCAGTACTTC.

The rearrangement links TRBV5-5 to TRBJ1-5, with D tentatively TRBD1 (6 bases). Germline values: CDR1 SGHKS, CDR2 YYEKEE (reference sequence). The length of the CDR3 is 13 residues. V lost 7 bases and J lost 4, with 12 bases in between. CDR3 residues: CASDGGLNQPQHF. The DNA for the CDR3 is TGTGCCAGCGACGGGGGGCTAAATCAGCCCCAGCATTTT.

This rearrangement joins TRBV7-7 to TRBJ2-5; 8 bases are a match to TRBD1. Germline CDR1 and CDR2: SSHAT and FNYEAQ (reference sequence). The CDR3 totals 13 residues. J gave up 2 bases and V 5 bases, and 1 base lay outside the gene matches. The DNA of the CDR3 is TGTGCCAGCAGCGGGGACAGGCAAGAGACCCAGTACTTC. It codes for CASSGDRQETQYF.

This clone has a single count. J is TRBJ1-6 and V is TRBV7-9, with TRBD1 identical over 7 bases. This CDR3 comprises 15 residues. Per germline, CDR1 SEHNR and CDR2 FQNEAQ (reference sequence). J lost 9 bases, V lost 0 bases, and 5 bases had no gene match. Written as DNA, the CDR3 is TGTGCCAGCAGCTTAGCAGGGGGCCTAGGTTCACCCCTCCACTTT. Amino acids: CASSLAGGLGSPLHF. The full variable domain, in which reference TRBV7-9 and TRBJ1-6 provide the parts outside the CDR3, is DTGVSQNPRHKITKRGQNVTFRCDPISEHNRLYWYRQTLGQGPEFLTYFQNEAQLEKSRLLSDRFSAERPKGSFSTLEIQRTEQGDSAMYLCASSLAGGLGSPLHFGNGTRLTVT.

This chain joins TRBV16 and TRBJ2-7; the match to TRBD1 covers 7 bases. V trimming: 4 bases; J trimming: 6 bases; junction bases outside the gene matches: 6. Germline CDR1 is KGHSY and CDR2 is FQNENV. This CDR3 has 13 residues. This chain's CDR3 is CASSPVTGVEQYF. Here the CDR3 DNA reads TGTGCCAGCAGCCCAGTTACAGGGGTCGAGCAGTACTTC. The full variable domain, its missing parts supplied by reference TRBV16 and TRBJ2-7, is GEEVAQTPKHLVRGEGQKAKLYCAPIKGHSYVFWYQQVLKNEFKFLISFQNENVFDETGMPKERFSAKCLPNSPCSLEIQATKLEDSAVYFCASSPVTGVEQYFGPGTRLTVT.

The chain has TRBV6-5 and TRBJ2-7; 7 bases align to TRBD1. With 7 bases clipped from V and 4 bases from J, the junction kept 10 bases outside the gene matches. This CDR3 spans 14 amino acids. From germline, CDR1 is MNHEY and CDR2 SVGAGI. CDR3 DNA sequence: TGTGCCAGCACCGCCCGACAGGGAATTTACGAGCAGTACTTC. It specifies CASTARQGIYEQYF.

The chain links TRBV10-2 to TRBJ1-1, with 8 bases aligning to TRBD1. There are 15 residues in the CDR3. CDR1 and CDR2 (germline): WSHSY, SAAADI. J gave up 3 bases and V 7 bases, and 10 bases lay outside the gene matches. The CDR3 here is CASNGQGIGDTEAFF. The CDR3 region has the DNA TGCGCCAGCAACGGACAGGGCATTGGGGACACTGAAGCTTTCTTT.

This chain uses TRBV7-2 with TRBJ2-3; 10 nucleotides line up with TRBD2. CDR1 SGHTA and CDR2 FQGNSA come from the germline V gene. Trimming at V came to 5 bases and at J to 4 bases, leaving 9 bases not matched to a gene. CDR3 length: 16 amino acids. The chain's CDR3 is CASSRPGLAWADTQYF. CDR3 DNA: TGTGCCAGCAGCAGACCGGGACTAGCGTGGGCAGATACGCAGTATTTT.